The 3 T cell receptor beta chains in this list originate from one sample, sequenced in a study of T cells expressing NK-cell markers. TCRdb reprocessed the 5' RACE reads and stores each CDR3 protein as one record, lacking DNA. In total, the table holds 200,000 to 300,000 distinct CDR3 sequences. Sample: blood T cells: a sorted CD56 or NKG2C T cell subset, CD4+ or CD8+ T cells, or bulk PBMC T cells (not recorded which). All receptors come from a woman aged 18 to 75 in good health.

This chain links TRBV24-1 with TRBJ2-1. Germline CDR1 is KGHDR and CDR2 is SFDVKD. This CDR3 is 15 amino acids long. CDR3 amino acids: CATSDTTSAYNEQFF.

The CDR3 here is CASSPRSFGGEQYF. The J gene is TRBJ2-7, the V gene TRBV11-2; TCRdb names TRBD1, which stays unverified in the absence of DNA. The CDR3 totals 14 residues. CDR1 SGHAT and CDR2 FQNNGV come from the germline V gene.

The CDR3 region is CASYNSGTYEQYF. The chain joins TRBV12-3 or TRBV12-4 to TRBJ2-7; TCRdb reports TRBD2, a call that lacks DNA to check it against. The CDR3 contains 13 residues.